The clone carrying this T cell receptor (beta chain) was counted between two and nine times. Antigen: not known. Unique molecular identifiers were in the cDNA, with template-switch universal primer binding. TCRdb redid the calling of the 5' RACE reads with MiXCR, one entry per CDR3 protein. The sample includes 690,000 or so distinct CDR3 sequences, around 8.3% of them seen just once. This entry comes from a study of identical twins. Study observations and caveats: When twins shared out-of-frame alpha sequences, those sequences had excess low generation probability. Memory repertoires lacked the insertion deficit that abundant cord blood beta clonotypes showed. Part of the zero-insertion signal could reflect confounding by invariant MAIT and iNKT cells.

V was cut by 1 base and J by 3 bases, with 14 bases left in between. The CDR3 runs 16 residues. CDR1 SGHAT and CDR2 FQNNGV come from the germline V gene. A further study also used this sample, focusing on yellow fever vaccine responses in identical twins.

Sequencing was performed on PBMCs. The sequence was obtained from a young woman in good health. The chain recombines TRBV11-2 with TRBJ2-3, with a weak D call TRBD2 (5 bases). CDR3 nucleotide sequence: TGTGCCAGCAGCTTAGGAGCGGAGCCGAGAACAGATACGCAGTATTTT. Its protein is CASSLGAEPRTDTQYF.